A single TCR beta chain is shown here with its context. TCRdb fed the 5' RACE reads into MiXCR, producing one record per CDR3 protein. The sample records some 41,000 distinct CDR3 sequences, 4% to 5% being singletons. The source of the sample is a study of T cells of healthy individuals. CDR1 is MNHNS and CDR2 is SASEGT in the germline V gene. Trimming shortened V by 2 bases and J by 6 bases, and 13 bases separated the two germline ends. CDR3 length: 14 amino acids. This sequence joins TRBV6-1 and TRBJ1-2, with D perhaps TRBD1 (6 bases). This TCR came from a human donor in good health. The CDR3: CASSENRVSDGYTF. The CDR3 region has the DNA TGTGCCAGCAGTGAAAACAGGGTATCGGATGGCTACACCTTC.